The rows below give T cell receptor beta chains drawn from one sample of a study of shared clonotypes between healthy human individuals. Using immunoSEQ multiplex PCR, the repertoire was profiled, and TCRdb retains in-frame clones only, with some absent. The sample records about 680,000 clones, about 80% being singletons. The sequencing sample was made of memory CD4+ T cells sorted from blood. Receptors were obtained from a woman under 40 in good health. CDR3s include the opening cysteine and the closing phenylalanine or tryptophan. D genes are given only for firm matches.

d_gene: -
v_gene: TRBV7-9
j_gene: TRBJ2-5
len: 13
CDR3aa: CASDASEQETQYF

d_gene: TRBD2
v_gene: TRBV4-1
j_gene: TRBJ2-1
len: 17
CDR3aa: CASSHPGGGRKHNEQFF

d_gene: -
v_gene: TRBV30
j_gene: TRBJ2-7
len: 14
CDR3aa: CAWSGSAGPYEQYF

d_gene: -
v_gene: TRBV7-6
j_gene: TRBJ2-5
len: 12
CDR3aa: CASSPHGGSQYF

d_gene: -
v_gene: TRBV6-1
j_gene: TRBJ1-2
len: 13
CDR3aa: CASSEDSSYGYTF

d_gene: -
v_gene: TRBV11-2
j_gene: TRBJ1-1
len: 16
CDR3aa: CASSSSRPGQGTEAFF

d_gene: -
v_gene: TRBV9
j_gene: TRBJ1-2
len: 15
CDR3aa: CASSSGGTSIYGYTF

d_gene: TRBD1
v_gene: TRBV29-1
j_gene: TRBJ1-4
len: 17
CDR3aa: CSAGGQGGHATNEKLFF

d_gene: TRBD1
v_gene: TRBV5-1
j_gene: TRBJ2-7
len: 14
CDR3aa: CASSPGTGNLEQYF

d_gene: -
v_gene: TRBV21-1
j_gene: TRBJ2-3
len: 16
CDR3aa: CASSNRTPKVPDTQYF

d_gene: TRBD2
v_gene: TRBV5-1
j_gene: TRBJ2-7
len: 14
CDR3aa: CASTIAGEGNEQYF

d_gene: -
v_gene: TRBV7-6
j_gene: TRBJ2-6
len: 16
CDR3aa: CASSLAPRAGANVLTF

d_gene: -
v_gene: TRBV6-5
j_gene: TRBJ1-1
len: 15
CDR3aa: CASSYEGSFDTEAFF

d_gene: TRBD1
v_gene: TRBV5-4
j_gene: TRBJ2-5
len: 14
CDR3aa: CASSFSTGEETQYF

d_gene: -
v_gene: TRBV7-2
j_gene: TRBJ2-1
len: 14
CDR3aa: CASSPTAGHNEQFF

d_gene: -
v_gene: TRBV7-9
j_gene: TRBJ2-5
len: 15
CDR3aa: CASSLGEYLGETQYF

d_gene: -
v_gene: TRBV2
j_gene: TRBJ1-5
len: 15
CDR3aa: CATRGGSGVGQPQHF

d_gene: -
v_gene: TRBV5-1
j_gene: TRBJ1-1
len: 14
CDR3aa: CASSHDRDGWKAFF